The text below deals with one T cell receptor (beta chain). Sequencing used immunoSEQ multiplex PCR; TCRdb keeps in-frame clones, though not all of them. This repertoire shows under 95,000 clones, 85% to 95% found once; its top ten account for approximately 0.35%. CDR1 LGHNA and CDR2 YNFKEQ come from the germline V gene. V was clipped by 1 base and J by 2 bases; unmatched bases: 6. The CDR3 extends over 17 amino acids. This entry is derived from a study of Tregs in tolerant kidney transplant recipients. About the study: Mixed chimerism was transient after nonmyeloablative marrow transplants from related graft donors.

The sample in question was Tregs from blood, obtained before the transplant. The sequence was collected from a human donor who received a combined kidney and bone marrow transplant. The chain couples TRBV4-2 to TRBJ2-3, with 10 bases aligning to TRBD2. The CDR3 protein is CASSQGGLASYTDTQYF. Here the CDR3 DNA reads TGTGCCAGCAGCCAAGGGGGACTAGCGTCCTACACAGATACGCAGTATTTT.